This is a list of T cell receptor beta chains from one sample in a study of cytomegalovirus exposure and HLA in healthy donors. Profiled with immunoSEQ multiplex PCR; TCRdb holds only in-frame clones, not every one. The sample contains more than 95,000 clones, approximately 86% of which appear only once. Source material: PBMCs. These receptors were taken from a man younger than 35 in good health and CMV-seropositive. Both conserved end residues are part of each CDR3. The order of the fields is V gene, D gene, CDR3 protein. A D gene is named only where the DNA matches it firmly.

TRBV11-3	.	CASSSTGFTDTQYF
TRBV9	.	CASSAHPGRSEAFF
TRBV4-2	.	CASSQEISQGYGYTF
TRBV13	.	CASSPLGSGHSYEQYF
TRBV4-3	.	CASSQVDQGRSFF
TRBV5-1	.	CASSHNRWNEQFF
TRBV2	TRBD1	CASSVGTVYNEQFF
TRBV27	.	CASSPLSGNTIYF
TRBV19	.	CASTVGGDQPQHF
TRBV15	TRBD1	CATSRAWTGEETQYF
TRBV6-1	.	CASSVGQWINSPLHF
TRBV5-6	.	CASSQGSSYNEQFF
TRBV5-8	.	CASSLAGYSNQPQHF
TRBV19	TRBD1	CASRTGSRTGTEAFF
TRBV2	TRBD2	CASSEEAGGYNEQFF
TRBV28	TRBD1	CASSLYRGVAEAFF
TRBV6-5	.	CASSYPLRANTEAFF
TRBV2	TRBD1	CATTGNSYEQYF
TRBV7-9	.	CASSLASGGATNEKLFF
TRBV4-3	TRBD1	CASSQGQGANSPLHF
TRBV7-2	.	CASSLRSYGYTF
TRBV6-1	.	CASRQIGGRAQPQHF
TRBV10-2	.	CASSSPGQVMNTEAFF
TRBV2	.	CASSTRNEQYF
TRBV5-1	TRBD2	CASSLLAGGSYEQYF
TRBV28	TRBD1	CASRAIWTGHSYEQYF
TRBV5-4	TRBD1	CASSFRGTTNEKLFF
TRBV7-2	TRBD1	CASSWNRGTGANVLTF
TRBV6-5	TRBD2	CASSPGGANPDTQYF
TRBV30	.	CAWSVPPRGTQYF
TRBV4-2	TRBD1	CASSQGDRAGANVLTF
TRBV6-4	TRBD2	CASRDTSGGAGRTQYF
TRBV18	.	CASSIRGTDTQYF
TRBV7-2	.	CASSPQGFRETQYF
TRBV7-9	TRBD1	CASSPGTGRYEQYF
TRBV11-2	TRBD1	CASSFGQGATEAFF
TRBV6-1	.	CASSERGFYEQYF
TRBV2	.	CASSGQPLANSPLHF
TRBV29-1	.	CSVHSPRGGSYGYTF
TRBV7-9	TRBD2	CASSSSGGAGEQYF
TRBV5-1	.	CASSPLVAGGGGYTF
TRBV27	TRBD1	CASSTGDRWGYTF
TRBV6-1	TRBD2	CATQVSGGVYNEQFF
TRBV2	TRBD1	CASTLDRASYEQYF
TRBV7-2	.	CASSSRQWDSGNTIYF
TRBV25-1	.	CASSELEGSGANVLTF
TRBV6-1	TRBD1	CASSGQGHQPQHF